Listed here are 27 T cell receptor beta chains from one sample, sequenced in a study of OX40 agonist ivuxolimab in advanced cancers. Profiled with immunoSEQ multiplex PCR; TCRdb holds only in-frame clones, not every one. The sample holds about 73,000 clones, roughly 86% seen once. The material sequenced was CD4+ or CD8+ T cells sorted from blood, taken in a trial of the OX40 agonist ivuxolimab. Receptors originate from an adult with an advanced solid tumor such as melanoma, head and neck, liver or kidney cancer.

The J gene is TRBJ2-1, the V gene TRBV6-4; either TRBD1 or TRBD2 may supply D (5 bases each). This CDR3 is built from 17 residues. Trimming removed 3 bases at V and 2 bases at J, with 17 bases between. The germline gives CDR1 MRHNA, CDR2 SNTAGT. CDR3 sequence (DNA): TGTGCCAGCAGTGAACTTTCCGGGACGTTCGCCTACAATGAGCAGTTCTTC. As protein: CASSELSGTFAYNEQFF.

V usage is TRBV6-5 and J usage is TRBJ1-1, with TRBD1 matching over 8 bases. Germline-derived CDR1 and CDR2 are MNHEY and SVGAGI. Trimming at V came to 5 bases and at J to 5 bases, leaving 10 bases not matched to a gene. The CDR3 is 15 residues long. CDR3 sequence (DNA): TGTGCCAGCAGTATAAGGTGGCAGGGGGCAACTGAAGCTTTCTTT. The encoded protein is CASSIRWQGATEAFF.

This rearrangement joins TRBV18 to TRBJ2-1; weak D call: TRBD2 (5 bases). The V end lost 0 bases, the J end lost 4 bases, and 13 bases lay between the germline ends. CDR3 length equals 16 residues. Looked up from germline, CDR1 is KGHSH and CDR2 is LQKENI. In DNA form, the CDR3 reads TGTGCCAGCTCACCACCGAGACTAAAGGATTACAATGAGCAGTTCTTC. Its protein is CASSPPRLKDYNEQFF.

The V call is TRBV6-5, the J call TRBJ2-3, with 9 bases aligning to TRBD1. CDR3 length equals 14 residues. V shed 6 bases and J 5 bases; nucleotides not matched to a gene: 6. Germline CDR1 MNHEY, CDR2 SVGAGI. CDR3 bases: TGTGCCAGCAGAAACACAGGGGGCGGAGATACGCAGTATTTT. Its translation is CASRNTGGGDTQYF.

CDR3 loop: CASSLEGDRVTGELFF. The CDR3 coding sequence is TGTGCCAGCAGCTTGGAAGGGGACAGGGTCACCGGGGAGCTGTTTTTT. This chain links TRBV5-4 with TRBJ2-2; 9 positions agree with TRBD1. The CDR3 length is 16 residues. Trimming took 0 bases from V and 4 from J; bases not matched to a gene: 4. Germline assignment: CDR1 SGHNT and CDR2 YYREEE (reference sequence).

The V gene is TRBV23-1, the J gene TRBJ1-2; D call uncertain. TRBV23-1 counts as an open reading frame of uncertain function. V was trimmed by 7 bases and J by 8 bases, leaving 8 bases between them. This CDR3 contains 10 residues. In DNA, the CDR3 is TGCGCCAGCACCCCGGCGGGCTACACCTTC. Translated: CASTPAGYTF.

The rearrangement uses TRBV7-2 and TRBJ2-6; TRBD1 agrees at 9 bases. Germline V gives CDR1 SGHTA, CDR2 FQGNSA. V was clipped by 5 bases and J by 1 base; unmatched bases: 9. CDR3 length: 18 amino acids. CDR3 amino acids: CASSSTGGARSGANVLTF. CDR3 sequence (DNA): TGTGCCAGCAGCAGTACAGGGGGCGCCAGGTCTGGGGCCAACGTCCTGACTTTC.

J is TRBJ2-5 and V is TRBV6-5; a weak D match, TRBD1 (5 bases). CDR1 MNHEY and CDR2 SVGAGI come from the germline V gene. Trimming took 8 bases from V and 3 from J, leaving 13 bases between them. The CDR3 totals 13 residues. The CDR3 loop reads CASSILREETQYF. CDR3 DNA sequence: TGTGCCAGCTCTATTCTCAGGGAAGAGACCCAGTACTTC.

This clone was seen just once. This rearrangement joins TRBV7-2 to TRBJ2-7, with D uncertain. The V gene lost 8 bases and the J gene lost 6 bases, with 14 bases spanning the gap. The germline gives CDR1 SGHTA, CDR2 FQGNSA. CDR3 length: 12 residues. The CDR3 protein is CASGGPSGEQYF. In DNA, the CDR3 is TGTGCCAGCGGTGGGCCGTCCGGCGAGCAGTACTTC.

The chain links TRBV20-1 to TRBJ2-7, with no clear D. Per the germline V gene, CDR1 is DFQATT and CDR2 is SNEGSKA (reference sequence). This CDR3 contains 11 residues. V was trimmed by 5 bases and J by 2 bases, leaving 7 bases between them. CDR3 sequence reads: CSALSAYEQYF. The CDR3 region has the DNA TGCAGTGCTTTATCGGCCTACGAGCAGTACTTC.

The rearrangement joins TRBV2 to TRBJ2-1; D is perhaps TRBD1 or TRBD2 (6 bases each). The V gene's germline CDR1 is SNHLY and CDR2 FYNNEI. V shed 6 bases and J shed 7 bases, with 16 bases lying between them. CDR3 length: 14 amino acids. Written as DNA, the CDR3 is TGTGCCAGCAGCGCGGGACATATCATAAATGAGCAGTTCTTC. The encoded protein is CASSAGHIINEQFF.

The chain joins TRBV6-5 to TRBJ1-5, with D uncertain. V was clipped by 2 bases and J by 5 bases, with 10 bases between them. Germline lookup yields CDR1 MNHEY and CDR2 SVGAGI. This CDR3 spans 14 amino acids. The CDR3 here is CASSYMGGYQPQHF. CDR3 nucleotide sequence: TGTGCCAGCAGTTACATGGGAGGTTATCAGCCCCAGCATTTT.

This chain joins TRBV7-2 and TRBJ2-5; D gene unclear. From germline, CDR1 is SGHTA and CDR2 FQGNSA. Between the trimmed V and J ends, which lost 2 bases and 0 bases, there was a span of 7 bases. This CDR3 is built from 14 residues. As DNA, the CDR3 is TGTGCCAGCAGCTTATTTGGCAACCAAGAGACCCAGTACTTC. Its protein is CASSLFGNQETQYF.

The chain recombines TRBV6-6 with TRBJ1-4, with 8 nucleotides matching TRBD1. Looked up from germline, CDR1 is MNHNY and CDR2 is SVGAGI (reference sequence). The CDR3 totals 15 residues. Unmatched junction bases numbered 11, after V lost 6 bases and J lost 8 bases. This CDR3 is CASRETGGRGEKLFF. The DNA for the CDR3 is TGTGCCAGCAGGGAAACAGGGGGGAGAGGAGAAAAACTGTTTTTT.

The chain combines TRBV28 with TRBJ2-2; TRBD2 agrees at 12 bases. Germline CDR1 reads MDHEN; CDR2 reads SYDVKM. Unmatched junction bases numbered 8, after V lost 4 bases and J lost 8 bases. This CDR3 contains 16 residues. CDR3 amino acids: CASSSSSGRGRGELFF. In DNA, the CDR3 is TGTGCCAGCAGTTCTTCTAGCGGGAGGGGCAGGGGGGAGCTGTTTTTT.

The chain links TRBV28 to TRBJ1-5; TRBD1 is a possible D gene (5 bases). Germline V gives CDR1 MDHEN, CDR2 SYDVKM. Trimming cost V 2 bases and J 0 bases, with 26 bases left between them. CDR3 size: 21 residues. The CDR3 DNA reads TGTGCCAGCAGTTTAGGGTCCGTATCCCGGGGGGGGGTTTATAGCAATCAGCCCCAGCATTTT. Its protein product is CASSLGSVSRGGVYSNQPQHF.

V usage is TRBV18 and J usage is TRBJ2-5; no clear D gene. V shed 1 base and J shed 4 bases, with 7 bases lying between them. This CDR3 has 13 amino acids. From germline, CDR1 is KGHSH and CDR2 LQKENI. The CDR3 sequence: CASSPQGRETQYF. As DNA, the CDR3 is TGTGCCAGCTCACCACAGGGTCGAGAGACCCAGTACTTC.

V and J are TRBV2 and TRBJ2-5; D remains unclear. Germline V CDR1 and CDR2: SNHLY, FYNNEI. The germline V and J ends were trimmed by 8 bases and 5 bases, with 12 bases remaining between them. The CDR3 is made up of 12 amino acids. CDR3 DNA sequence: TGTGCCAGCGTCGGTGTCGGGGAGACCCAGTACTTC. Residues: CASVGVGETQYF.

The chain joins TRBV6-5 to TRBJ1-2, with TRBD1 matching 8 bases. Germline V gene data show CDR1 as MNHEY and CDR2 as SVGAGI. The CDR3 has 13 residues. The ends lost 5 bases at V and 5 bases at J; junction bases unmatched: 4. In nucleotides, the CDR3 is TGTGCCAGCAGTGGGACAGGCCTTTATGGCTACACCTTC. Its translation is CASSGTGLYGYTF.

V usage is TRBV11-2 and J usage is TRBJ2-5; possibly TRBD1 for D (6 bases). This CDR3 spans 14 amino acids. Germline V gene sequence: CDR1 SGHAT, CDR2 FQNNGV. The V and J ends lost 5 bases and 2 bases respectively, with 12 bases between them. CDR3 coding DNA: TGTGCCAGCAGCCAGGTTGACAGGCAAGAGACCCAGTACTTC. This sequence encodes CASSQVDRQETQYF.

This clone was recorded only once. CDR3 amino acids: CASSSASGRVSYNEQFF. The DNA for the CDR3 is TGTGCCAGCAGCTCTGCTAGCGGGAGGGTCTCCTACAATGAGCAGTTCTTC. The chain uses TRBV7-3 and TRBJ2-1; 12 positions match TRBD2. The CDR3 loop spans 17 amino acids. J was trimmed by 0 bases and V by 4 bases; bases with no gene match: 4. CDR1 SGHTA and CDR2 FQGTGA come from the germline V gene. Using reference TRBV7-3 and TRBJ2-1 for the parts outside the CDR3, the full variable domain is GAGVSQTPSNKVTEKGKYVELRCDPISGHTALYWYRQSLGQGPEFLIYFQGTGAADDSGLPNDRFFAVRPEGSVSTLKIQRTERGDSAVYLCASSSASGRVSYNEQFFGPGTRLTVL.

CDR3 protein: CASSLKGGQETQYF. The CDR3 nucleotides read TGTGCCAGCAGCTTAAAAGGGGGCCAAGAGACCCAGTACTTC. This chain connects TRBV11-1 to TRBJ2-5; a possible D gene is TRBD1 (6 bases). Germline-derived CDR1 and CDR2 are SGHAT and FQDESV (reference sequence). Trimming shortened V by 2 bases and J by 1 base, and 8 bases separated the two germline ends. The length of the CDR3 is 14 residues.

The CDR3: CAWSPNQNYEQYF. CDR3 DNA: TGTGCCTGGAGCCCGAATCAAAACTACGAGCAGTACTTC. The chain uses TRBV30 and TRBJ2-7, with D uncertain. Germline V gene data show CDR1 as GTSNPN and CDR2 as SVGIG (reference sequence). This CDR3 has 13 amino acids. Trimming left V 3 bases short and J 3 bases short, with 12 bases between.

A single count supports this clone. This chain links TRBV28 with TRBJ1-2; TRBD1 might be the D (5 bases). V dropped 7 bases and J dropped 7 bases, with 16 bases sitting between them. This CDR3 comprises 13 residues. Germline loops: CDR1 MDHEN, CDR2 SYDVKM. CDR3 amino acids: CASILSGTGGYTF. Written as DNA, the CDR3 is TGTGCCAGCATTCTATCAGGGACCGGTGGCTACACCTTC.

The CDR3 sequence is CASSLDLGGAGNTIYF. As DNA, the CDR3 is TGCGCCAGCAGCTTGGATCTCGGAGGAGCTGGAAACACCATATATTTT. The rearrangement links TRBV5-1 to TRBJ1-3, with D hard to call. Germline V lookup: CDR1 SGHRS, CDR2 YFSETQ. V gave up 0 bases and J gave up 2 bases, with 12 bases separating them. The CDR3 has 16 amino acids.

CDR3 DNA sequence: TGTGCCAGCAGCTTCCGCCAGGGCCTTAATGAAAAACTGTTTTTT. Translation gives CASSFRQGLNEKLFF. The V call is TRBV7-3, the J call TRBJ1-4; a weak D match, TRBD1 (5 bases). Trimming cost V 3 bases and J 4 bases, with 12 bases left between them. The CDR3 is made up of 15 amino acids. In germline, CDR1 is SGHTA, CDR2 FQGTGA.

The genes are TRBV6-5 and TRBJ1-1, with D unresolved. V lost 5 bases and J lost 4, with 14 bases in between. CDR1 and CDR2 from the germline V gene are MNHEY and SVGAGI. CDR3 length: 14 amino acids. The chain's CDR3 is CASSTQGVGTEAFF. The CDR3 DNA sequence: TGTGCCAGCAGTACTCAAGGCGTGGGCACTGAAGCTTTCTTT.